Sequencing of this T cell receptor (beta chain) was carried out in a study of radiotherapy plus CTLA-4 blockade in lung cancer. Study background: Objective responses occurred in about 18% of patients; about 31% had disease control.

This CDR3 comprises 15 residues. V lost 4 bases, J lost 3 bases, and 15 bases lay in between. Germline V lookup: CDR1 SEHNR, CDR2 FQNEAQ (reference sequence). This clone was counted a few times. The antigen remains undetermined. The study, taken as a whole, reports: Early blood T cell clone dynamics reportedly forecast response best, with interferon-beta.

Measured with immunoSEQ multiplex PCR; TCRdb has only the in-frame clones, and not every one. The sample lists about 85,000 clones; 70% to 90% were seen once. Chemo-refractory metastatic non-small-cell lung cancer patients underwent focal radiation alongside CTLA-4 blockade with ipilimumab. The sequencing used peripheral blood, collected from a patient treated with radiotherapy plus ipilimumab. The sequence was collected from a human donor with non-small cell lung cancer who had a partial response to radiotherapy plus ipilimumab. This chain connects TRBV7-9 to TRBJ1-2; the D gene is possibly TRBD1 (6 bases). CDR3: CASSSSGARDYGYTF. DNA of the CDR3: TGTGCCAGCAGCTCATCAGGGGCGCGGGACTATGGCTACACCTTC.